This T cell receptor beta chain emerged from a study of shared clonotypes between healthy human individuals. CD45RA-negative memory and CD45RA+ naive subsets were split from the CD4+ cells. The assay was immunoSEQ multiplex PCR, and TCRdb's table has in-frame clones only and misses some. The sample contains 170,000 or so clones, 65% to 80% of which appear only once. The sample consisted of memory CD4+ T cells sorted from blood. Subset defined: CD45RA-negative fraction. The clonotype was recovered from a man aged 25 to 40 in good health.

CDR3 sequence: CASSLERARDEQFF. CDR3 nucleotide sequence: TGTGCCAGCAGCTTAGAGCGGGCGCGGGATGAGCAGTTCTTC. The V and J genes are TRBV7-9 and TRBJ2-1, with D possibly matching TRBD2 (6 bases). The CDR3 spans 14 residues. Germline assignment: CDR1 SEHNR and CDR2 FQNEAQ (reference sequence). V shed 1 base and J shed 8 bases, with 12 bases lying between them.